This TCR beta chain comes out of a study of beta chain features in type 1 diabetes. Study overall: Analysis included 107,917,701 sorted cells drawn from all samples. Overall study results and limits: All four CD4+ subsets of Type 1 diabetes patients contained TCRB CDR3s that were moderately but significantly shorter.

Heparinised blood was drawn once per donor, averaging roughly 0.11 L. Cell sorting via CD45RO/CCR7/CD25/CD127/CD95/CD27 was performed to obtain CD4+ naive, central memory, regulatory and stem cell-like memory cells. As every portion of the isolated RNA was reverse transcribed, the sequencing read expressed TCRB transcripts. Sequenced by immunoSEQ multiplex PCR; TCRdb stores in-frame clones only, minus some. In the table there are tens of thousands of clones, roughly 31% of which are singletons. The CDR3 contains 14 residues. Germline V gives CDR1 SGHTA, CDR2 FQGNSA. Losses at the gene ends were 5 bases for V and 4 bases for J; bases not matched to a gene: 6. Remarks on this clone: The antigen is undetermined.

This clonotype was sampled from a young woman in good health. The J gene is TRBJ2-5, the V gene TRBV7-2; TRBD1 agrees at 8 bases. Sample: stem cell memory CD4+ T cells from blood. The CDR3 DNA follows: TGTGCCAGCAGCCGACAGGGGCGGGTAGAGACCCAGTACTTC. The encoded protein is CASSRQGRVETQYF.